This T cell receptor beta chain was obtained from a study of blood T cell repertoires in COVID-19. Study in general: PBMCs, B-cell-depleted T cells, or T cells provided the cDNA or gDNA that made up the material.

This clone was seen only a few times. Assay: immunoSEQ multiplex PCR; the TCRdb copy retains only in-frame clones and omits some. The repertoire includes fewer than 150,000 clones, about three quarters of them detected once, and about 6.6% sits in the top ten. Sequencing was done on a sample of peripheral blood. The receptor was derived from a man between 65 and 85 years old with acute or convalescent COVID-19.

DNA of the CDR3: TGTGCCAGCAGCCTAGCGGGAGCCCACGAGCAGTACTTC. The encoded protein is CASSLAGAHEQYF. J is TRBJ2-7 and V is TRBV6-5, with 10 bases aligning to TRBD2. After removal of 6 bases from V and 5 bases from J, the junction contained 4 bases not matched to a gene. The CDR3 is 13 amino acids. From germline, CDR1 is MNHEY and CDR2 SVGAGI.